This is a list of T cell receptor beta chains from one sample in a study of OX40 agonist ivuxolimab in advanced cancers. Clones were sequenced by immunoSEQ multiplex PCR, and TCRdb holds only the in-frame ones, with some missing. This table has more than 85,000 clones, over 85% appearing once. This specimen consisted of CD4+ or CD8+ T cells sorted from blood, obtained in a trial of the OX40 agonist ivuxolimab. Receptors were obtained from an adult with an advanced solid tumor such as melanoma, head and neck, liver or kidney cancer. Both conserved end residues are part of each CDR3. The order of the fields is D gene, CDR3 length, J gene, clone size, V gene, CDR3 protein, CDR3 DNA. The D gene is left open where the match is weak. Size is omitted from some rows. Given values are once, few, many or a class for expanded clones.

d_gene: TRBD1
len: 15
j_gene: TRBJ2-2
abundance: NA
v_gene: TRBV18
CDR3aa: CASSKPGQTTGELFF
CDR3nt: TGTGCCAGCTCCAAGCCGGGACAGACCACCGGGGAGCTGTTTTTT

d_gene: NA
len: 13
j_gene: TRBJ1-5
abundance: NA
v_gene: TRBV5-6
CDR3aa: CASSTGDTQPQHF
CDR3nt: TGTGCCAGCAGCACGGGGGACACTCAGCCCCAGCATTTT

d_gene: NA
len: 13
j_gene: TRBJ2-3
abundance: NA
v_gene: TRBV5-1
CDR3aa: CASSVVDTDTQYF
CDR3nt: TGCGCCAGCAGCGTAGTAGACACAGATACGCAGTATTTT

d_gene: NA
len: 13
j_gene: TRBJ1-1
abundance: NA
v_gene: TRBV6-5
CDR3aa: CASSYSTETEAFF
CDR3nt: TGTGCCAGCAGTTACTCTACGGAGACTGAAGCTTTCTTT

d_gene: TRBD2
len: 16
j_gene: TRBJ2-1
abundance: once
v_gene: TRBV7-8
CDR3aa: CASSPRLAGGYNEQFF
CDR3nt: TGTGCCAGCAGCCCACGACTAGCGGGGGGGTACAATGAGCAGTTCTTC

d_gene: NA
len: 13
j_gene: TRBJ1-2
abundance: NA
v_gene: TRBV7-2
CDR3aa: CASSLAGRGGYTF
CDR3nt: TGTGCCAGCAGCTTAGCCGGTCGTGGGGGCTACACCTTC

d_gene: TRBD1
len: 15
j_gene: TRBJ1-2
abundance: NA
v_gene: TRBV5-4
CDR3aa: CASSPNRDRRSGYTF
CDR3nt: TGTGCCAGCAGCCCGAACCGGGACAGGCGGAGTGGCTACACCTTC

d_gene: NA
len: 18
j_gene: TRBJ2-7
abundance: NA
v_gene: TRBV27
CDR3aa: CASRAGWGATDLTYEQYF
CDR3nt: TGTGCCAGCAGGGCCGGTTGGGGGGCGACGGATCTGACCTACGAGCAGTACTTC

d_gene: TRBD2
len: 19
j_gene: TRBJ2-2
abundance: NA
v_gene: TRBV18
CDR3aa: CASSPLPTSGRTNTGELFF
CDR3nt: TGTGCCAGCTCACCACTCCCGACTAGCGGGAGGACCAACACCGGGGAGCTGTTTTTT

d_gene: NA
len: 14
j_gene: TRBJ2-5
abundance: once
v_gene: TRBV5-5
CDR3aa: CASSLEGFQETQYF
CDR3nt: TGTGCCAGCAGCTTGGAGGGGTTCCAAGAGACCCAGTACTTC

d_gene: TRBD1
len: 16
j_gene: TRBJ2-1
abundance: NA
v_gene: TRBV5-4
CDR3aa: CASSRSTGSSYNEQFF
CDR3nt: TGTGCCAGCAGCCGCTCGACAGGGAGCTCCTACAATGAGCAGTTCTTC

d_gene: NA
len: 14
j_gene: TRBJ1-1
abundance: NA
v_gene: TRBV7-2
CDR3aa: CASSLGGLYTEAFF
CDR3nt: TGTGCCAGCAGCTTAGGGGGGCTGTACACTGAAGCTTTCTTT

d_gene: NA
len: 13
j_gene: TRBJ2-2
abundance: NA
v_gene: TRBV14
CDR3aa: CASSYGGGGELFF
CDR3nt: TGTGCCAGCAGCTACGGGGGAGGCGGGGAGCTGTTTTTT

d_gene: TRBD1
len: 16
j_gene: TRBJ1-1
abundance: NA
v_gene: TRBV4-3
CDR3aa: CASSQIPRGGDTEAFF
CDR3nt: TGCGCCAGCAGCCAGATCCCCAGGGGGGGGGACACTGAAGCTTTCTTT

d_gene: NA
len: 11
j_gene: TRBJ1-1
abundance: NA
v_gene: TRBV9
CDR3aa: CASSPNTEAFF
CDR3nt: TGTGCCAGCAGTCCGAACACTGAAGCTTTCTTT

d_gene: TRBD1
len: 15
j_gene: TRBJ1-1
abundance: NA
v_gene: TRBV10-3
CDR3aa: CAISESGTGSTEAFF
CDR3nt: TGTGCCATCAGTGAGTCGGGGACAGGGTCCACTGAAGCTTTCTTT

d_gene: NA
len: 15
j_gene: TRBJ2-7
abundance: NA
v_gene: TRBV6-5
CDR3aa: CASTPGQTFSYEQYF
CDR3nt: TGTGCCAGCACCCCGGGGCAAACGTTCTCCTACGAGCAGTACTTC

d_gene: NA
len: 13
j_gene: TRBJ1-2
abundance: NA
v_gene: TRBV10-2
CDR3aa: CASSEGSNYGYTF
CDR3nt: TGCGCCAGCAGTGAGGGCAGCAACTATGGCTACACCTTC

d_gene: TRBD1
len: 15
j_gene: TRBJ1-1
abundance: once
v_gene: TRBV5-1
CDR3aa: CASSPGQGPNLEAFF
CDR3nt: TGCGCCAGCAGCCCGGGACAGGGGCCTAACCTTGAAGCTTTCTTT

d_gene: NA
len: 15
j_gene: TRBJ2-7
abundance: NA
v_gene: TRBV5-1
CDR3aa: CASSLEGTSNYEQYF
CDR3nt: TGCGCCAGCAGCTTGGAGGGCACCTCAAACTACGAGCAGTACTTC

d_gene: NA
len: 15
j_gene: TRBJ1-6
abundance: NA
v_gene: TRBV5-8
CDR3aa: CASSWNRDPFSPLHF
CDR3nt: TGTGCCAGCAGCTGGAACAGGGATCCATTTTCACCCCTCCACTTT

d_gene: NA
len: 16
j_gene: TRBJ1-3
abundance: NA
v_gene: TRBV6-5
CDR3aa: CASSSGSRSSGNTIYF
CDR3nt: TGTGCCAGCAGTTCAGGCTCACGGAGCTCTGGAAACACCATATATTTT

d_gene: NA
len: 15
j_gene: TRBJ2-2
abundance: NA
v_gene: TRBV6-5
CDR3aa: CASSYLTENTGELFF
CDR3nt: TGTGCCAGCAGTTACTTAACAGAGAACACCGGGGAGCTGTTTTTT

d_gene: NA
len: 13
j_gene: TRBJ1-5
abundance: NA
v_gene: TRBV28
CDR3aa: CASSLDGNQPQHF
CDR3nt: TGTGCCAGCAGTTTGGATGGCAATCAGCCCCAGCATTTT

d_gene: NA
len: 14
j_gene: TRBJ1-3
abundance: NA
v_gene: TRBV18
CDR3aa: CASSLRDSGNTIYF
CDR3nt: TGTGCCAGCTCCCTACGTGACTCTGGAAACACCATATATTTT

d_gene: TRBD1
len: 14
j_gene: TRBJ1-1
abundance: NA
v_gene: TRBV9
CDR3aa: CASSSGQGITEAFF
CDR3nt: TGTGCCAGCAGCTCGGGACAGGGAATCACTGAAGCTTTCTTT

d_gene: NA
len: 12
j_gene: TRBJ1-5
abundance: few
v_gene: TRBV28
CDR3aa: CASSPPLMPQHF
CDR3nt: TGTGCCAGCAGTCCCCCTTTGATGCCCCAGCATTTT

d_gene: NA
len: 13
j_gene: TRBJ2-3
abundance: NA
v_gene: TRBV5-1
CDR3aa: CASSIILADTQYF
CDR3nt: TGCGCCAGCAGCATAATACTGGCGGATACGCAGTATTTT

d_gene: NA
len: 14
j_gene: TRBJ2-1
abundance: NA
v_gene: TRBV10-3
CDR3aa: CASERDNQYNEQFF
CDR3nt: TGTGCCAGTGAGAGGGACAACCAATACAATGAGCAGTTCTTC

d_gene: NA
len: 12
j_gene: TRBJ2-7
abundance: NA
v_gene: TRBV7-2
CDR3aa: CASSAGDIEQYF
CDR3nt: TGTGCCAGCAGCGCCGGCGACATAGAGCAGTACTTC

d_gene: TRBD2
len: 16
j_gene: TRBJ2-3
abundance: NA
v_gene: TRBV7-3
CDR3aa: CASSISSGGAGDTQYF
CDR3nt: TGTGCCAGCAGCATTTCTAGCGGGGGGGCCGGTGATACGCAGTATTTT

d_gene: TRBD1
len: 13
j_gene: TRBJ2-5
abundance: NA
v_gene: TRBV9
CDR3aa: CASSGTEQETQYF
CDR3nt: TGTGCCAGCAGTGGGACAGAACAAGAGACCCAGTACTTC

d_gene: TRBD2
len: 16
j_gene: TRBJ2-4
abundance: NA
v_gene: TRBV28
CDR3aa: CASSRATGTSGDIQYF
CDR3nt: TGTGCCAGCAGCCGGGCCACCGGGACTAGCGGGGACATTCAGTACTTC

d_gene: NA
len: 13
j_gene: TRBJ2-3
abundance: NA
v_gene: TRBV28
CDR3aa: CASILAGTDTQYF
CDR3nt: TGTGCCAGCATCTTAGCGGGCACAGATACGCAGTATTTT

d_gene: NA
len: 14
j_gene: TRBJ2-7
abundance: NA
v_gene: TRBV7-2
CDR3aa: CASSLRGTATLQYF
CDR3nt: TGTGCCAGCAGCTTAAGGGGGACCGCAACCCTGCAGTACTTC

d_gene: TRBD1
len: 14
j_gene: TRBJ2-5
abundance: NA
v_gene: TRBV7-9
CDR3aa: CASSYTGAQETQYF
CDR3nt: TGTGCCAGCAGCTACACAGGGGCACAAGAGACCCAGTACTTC

d_gene: TRBD1
len: 16
j_gene: TRBJ2-2
abundance: few
v_gene: TRBV5-1
CDR3aa: CASSLTGGTLTGELFF
CDR3nt: TGCGCCAGCAGCCTGACAGGGGGCACGCTAACCGGGGAGCTGTTTTTT

d_gene: NA
len: 15
j_gene: TRBJ1-4
abundance: NA
v_gene: TRBV19
CDR3aa: CASSIQTVLNEKLFF
CDR3nt: TGTGCCAGTAGTATTCAGACAGTCTTAAATGAAAAACTGTTTTTT

d_gene: NA
len: 13
j_gene: TRBJ1-1
abundance: once
v_gene: TRBV28
CDR3aa: CASSPPGLSRAFF
CDR3nt: TGTGCCAGCAGTCCCCCGGGGCTCAGTCGGGCTTTCTTT

d_gene: TRBD1
len: 14
j_gene: TRBJ1-5
abundance: NA
v_gene: TRBV11-2
CDR3aa: CASSLTGGRQPQHF
CDR3nt: TGTGCCAGCAGCTTGACAGGGGGCAGGCAGCCCCAGCATTTT

d_gene: TRBD2
len: 15
j_gene: TRBJ2-1
abundance: NA
v_gene: TRBV4-3
CDR3aa: CASSQEGREDGEQFF
CDR3nt: TGCGCCAGCAGCCAAGAGGGTCGGGAGGACGGTGAGCAGTTCTTC

d_gene: NA
len: 14
j_gene: TRBJ1-2
abundance: NA
v_gene: TRBV5-1
CDR3aa: CASSLRQDGGGYTF
CDR3nt: TGCGCCAGCAGCTTGCGTCAGGATGGAGGGGGCTACACCTTC

d_gene: NA
len: 14
j_gene: TRBJ1-6
abundance: NA
v_gene: TRBV5-4
CDR3aa: CASSSGQNNSPLHF
CDR3nt: TGTGCCAGCAGCTCGGGACAAAATAATTCACCCCTCCACTTT

d_gene: NA
len: 16
j_gene: TRBJ2-7
abundance: NA
v_gene: TRBV7-6
CDR3aa: CASSPTPPGSSYEQYF
CDR3nt: TGTGCCAGCAGCCCCACACCCCCAGGGAGTTCCTACGAGCAGTACTTC

d_gene: TRBD2
len: 20
j_gene: TRBJ2-7
abundance: once
v_gene: TRBV4-1
CDR3aa: CASSQMLIRLAGLNVYEQYF
CDR3nt: TGCGCCAGCAGCCAAATGTTAATTCGACTAGCGGGACTTAACGTCTACGAGCAGTACTTC

d_gene: TRBD2
len: 14
j_gene: TRBJ2-1
abundance: NA
v_gene: TRBV15
CDR3aa: CATSQAGAHNEQFF
CDR3nt: TGTGCCACCAGCCAAGCGGGGGCTCACAATGAGCAGTTCTTC

d_gene: NA
len: 13
j_gene: TRBJ2-1
abundance: NA
v_gene: TRBV19
CDR3aa: CASSIALRNEQFF
CDR3nt: TGTGCCAGTAGTATAGCACTTCGCAATGAGCAGTTCTTC

d_gene: NA
len: 13
j_gene: TRBJ2-1
abundance: NA
v_gene: TRBV4-1
CDR3aa: CASSHGAYNEQFF
CDR3nt: TGCGCCAGCAGCCACGGGGCCTACAATGAGCAGTTCTTC

d_gene: NA
len: 13
j_gene: TRBJ2-1
abundance: NA
v_gene: TRBV12-5
CDR3aa: CASGLVDANEQFF
CDR3nt: TGTGCTAGTGGTTTGGTAGATGCGAATGAGCAGTTCTTC

d_gene: TRBD1
len: 19
j_gene: TRBJ2-6
abundance: NA
v_gene: TRBV30
CDR3aa: CAWSVLRGTGPSGANVLTF
CDR3nt: TGTGCCTGGAGTGTTCTCAGAGGGACAGGGCCTTCTGGGGCCAACGTCCTGACTTTC

d_gene: NA
len: 13
j_gene: TRBJ2-1
abundance: NA
v_gene: TRBV7-2
CDR3aa: CASSLGQFNEQFF
CDR3nt: TGTGCCAGCAGCTTAGGCCAGTTCAATGAGCAGTTCTTC

d_gene: TRBD1
len: 14
j_gene: TRBJ1-1
abundance: NA
v_gene: TRBV6-6
CDR3aa: CASRWTGGDTEAFF
CDR3nt: TGTGCCAGCAGGTGGACAGGGGGAGACACTGAAGCTTTCTTT

d_gene: NA
len: 17
j_gene: TRBJ2-6
abundance: NA
v_gene: TRBV5-1
CDR3aa: CASSSRAKGSGANVLTF
CDR3nt: TGCGCCAGCAGCTCGCGGGCCAAGGGCTCTGGGGCCAACGTCCTGACTTTC

d_gene: NA
len: 16
j_gene: TRBJ2-7
abundance: NA
v_gene: TRBV18
CDR3aa: CASSPTTGTGRYEQYF
CDR3nt: TGTGCCAGCTCACCTACAACTGGTACTGGGCGCTACGAGCAGTACTTC

d_gene: TRBD1
len: 16
j_gene: TRBJ2-7
abundance: NA
v_gene: TRBV11-2
CDR3aa: CASSLGIRDRVYEQYF
CDR3nt: TGTGCCAGCAGCTTAGGAATACGGGACAGGGTCTACGAGCAGTACTTC

d_gene: NA
len: 9
j_gene: TRBJ1-2
abundance: once
v_gene: TRBV10-1
CDR3aa: CATLGGEFF
CDR3nt: TGCGCCACCCTAGGAGGGGAATTCTTC

d_gene: NA
len: 11
j_gene: TRBJ2-5
abundance: NA
v_gene: TRBV11-2
CDR3aa: CASSLGETQYF
CDR3nt: TGTGCCAGCAGCTTGGGCGAGACCCAGTACTTC

d_gene: TRBD2
len: 17
j_gene: TRBJ2-3
abundance: NA
v_gene: TRBV5-1
CDR3aa: CASSLVVGGVGTDTQYF
CDR3nt: TGCGCCAGCAGCTTGGTCGTCGGGGGGGTCGGCACAGATACGCAGTATTTT